A single sample gave rise to the 25 T cell receptor beta chains below, sequenced in a study of blood T cells in healthy people across ages. A J-beta primer mix and a sample-barcoded 5' primer were used in a second PCR of about 7 to 12 cycles. TCRdb re-derived calls from the 5' RACE reads in MiXCR, one entry per CDR3 protein. In the table there are more than 800,000 distinct CDR3 sequences, under 55% of which are singletons. Sequenced: blood. The receptors derive from a woman between 55 and 75 years old in good health.

V is TRBV7-9 and J is TRBJ2-2, with 9 bases that match TRBD2. The ends lost 3 bases at V and 9 bases at J; junction bases unmatched: 8. Germline-derived CDR1 and CDR2 are SEHNR and FQNEAQ (reference sequence). CDR3 size: 15 residues. This CDR3 is CASSFAGLAERELFF. The CDR3 DNA is TGTGCCAGCAGCTTTGCGGGACTAGCCGAGCGGGAGCTGTTTTTT.

This clonotype was counted between two and nine times. The chain recombines TRBV20-1 with TRBJ2-1, with TRBD2 matching over 8 bases. Germline values: CDR1 DFQATT, CDR2 SNEGSKA (reference sequence). The CDR3 is 17 amino acids. The trim removed 5 bases at V and 2 bases at J, leaving 14 bases unmatched. DNA for the CDR3: TGCAGTGCTGACGGGTCGACTAGCGCAGAAGCCTACAATGAGCAGTTCTTC. Protein sequence: CSADGSTSAEAYNEQFF.

The gene calls are TRBV6-2 or TRBV6-3 and TRBJ1-5; no clear D. V shed 2 bases and J shed 1 base, with 15 bases lying between them. The CDR3 runs to 17 residues. In germline, CDR1 is MNHEY, CDR2 SVGEGT. CDR3 sequence reads: CASSYPSGENSNQPQHF. The CDR3 DNA sequence: TGTGCCAGCAGTTACCCATCCGGGGAGAACAGCAATCAGCCCCAGCATTTT.

The gene calls are TRBV20-1 and TRBJ2-7, with D maybe TRBD2 (5 bases). The length of the CDR3 is 13 residues. V lost 0 bases and J 5 bases, leaving 11 bases between the germline ends. Germline V gives CDR1 DFQATT, CDR2 SNEGSKA (reference sequence). The CDR3 sequence: CSARDGGLHEQYF. CDR3 DNA: TGCAGTGCTAGAGATGGCGGGCTTCACGAGCAGTACTTC.

The genes are TRBV10-3 and TRBJ2-7, with TRBD2 identical over 9 bases. In germline, CDR1 is ENHRY, CDR2 SYGVKD. V dropped 10 bases and J dropped 4; count of bases not matched to a gene: 5. This CDR3 is 12 amino acids long. CDR3: CATRTSEYEQYF. The CDR3 DNA reads TGTGCCACCAGGACTAGCGAATACGAGCAGTACTTC.

This clonotype appeared a single time. The gene calls are TRBV14 and TRBJ1-2; TRBD1 might be the D (5 bases). This CDR3 has 16 amino acids. Trimming shortened V by 0 bases and J by 4 bases, and 15 bases separated the two germline ends. CDR1 is SGHDN and CDR2 is FVKESK in the germline V gene. The chain's CDR3 is CASSQDPAGRGYGYTF. The CDR3 nucleotides are TGTGCCAGCAGCCAAGATCCTGCGGGAAGGGGCTATGGCTACACCTTC.

The chain employs TRBV7-2 and TRBJ2-1; D assignment may be TRBD1 or TRBD2 (5 bases each). Deletions cut 5 bases from V and 8 bases from J, with 19 bases between. This CDR3 region has 15 residues. Germline CDR1 reads SGHTA; CDR2 reads FQGNSA. The CDR3 loop is CTSSNTRWGLDEQFF. The CDR3 coding sequence is TGTACCAGCAGCAATACGAGGTGGGGGTTGGATGAGCAGTTCTTC.

This rearrangement joins TRBV4-2 to TRBJ2-1; D gene unclear. With 0 bases removed from V and 5 bases from J, the gap between germline ends came to 11 bases. Germline CDR1 LGHNA, CDR2 YNFKEQ. The CDR3 runs to 15 residues. CDR3 DNA sequence: TGTGCCAGCAGCCAAGATCCACGCAGGAACAATGAGCAGTTCTTC. Encoded protein: CASSQDPRRNNEQFF.

The chain links TRBV6-1 to TRBJ1-5, with 9 nucleotides matching TRBD1. Trimming took 2 bases from V and 2 from J; bases not matched to a gene: 7. Germline V gene data show CDR1 as MNHNS and CDR2 as SASEGT. CDR3 size: 17 residues. CDR3 sequence reads: CASSELQGAGGNQPQHF. In DNA form, the CDR3 reads TGTGCCAGCAGTGAACTACAGGGGGCAGGGGGCAATCAGCCCCAGCATTTT.

This chain uses TRBV29-1 with TRBJ1-2; D is unclear. From germline, CDR1 is SQVTM and CDR2 ANQGSEA. V lost 7 bases to trimming and J lost 6 bases, with 9 bases between them. The CDR3 extends over 10 amino acids. CDR3 protein: CSEGPDGYTF. In DNA, the CDR3 is TGCAGCGAAGGACCCGATGGCTACACCTTC.

The rearrangement joins TRBV5-1 to TRBJ2-1; 11 nucleotides match TRBD2. The CDR3 consists of 13 residues. J lost 7 bases, V lost 4 bases, and 1 base had no gene match. CDR1 is SGHRS, CDR2 YFSETQ, per germline. CDR3 in amino acids: CASSIAGGNEQFF. CDR3 sequence (DNA): TGCGCCAGCAGCATAGCGGGAGGGAATGAGCAGTTCTTC.

This clonotype was detected ten times or more. The V gene is TRBV20-1, the J gene TRBJ2-7; possibly TRBD2 for D (5 bases). Looked up from germline, CDR1 is DFQATT and CDR2 is SNEGSKA (reference sequence). V lost 6 bases to trimming and J lost 1 base, with 10 bases between them. The CDR3 covers 12 residues. CDR3: CSARGFSYEQYF. The CDR3 DNA is TGCAGTGCCCGCGGGTTTTCCTACGAGCAGTACTTC.

The rearrangement uses TRBV29-1 and TRBJ2-1; TRBD1 might be the D (6 bases). The CDR3 totals 16 residues. V shed 4 bases and J shed 7 bases, with 23 bases lying between them. CDR1 and CDR2 from the germline V gene are SQVTM and ANQGSEA. This CDR3 is CSVAKDSPAGGNEQFF. The CDR3 DNA is TGCAGCGTTGCCAAGGACAGCCCGGCAGGTGGGAATGAGCAGTTCTTC.

This clonotype was recorded a few times. The chain carries TRBV28 and TRBJ2-7; unclear D gene. Trimming cost V 5 bases and J 2 bases, with 7 bases left between them. The germline V gene has CDR1 MDHEN and CDR2 SYDVKM. CDR3 size: 12 residues. CDR3 loop: CASSPQAYEQYF. The CDR3 nucleotides are TGTGCCAGCAGTCCCCAAGCCTACGAGCAGTACTTC.

This clonotype was observed a few times. CDR3 in DNA: TGTGCCAGCAGTTTCGTGGGTAATGAGCAGTTCTTC. Translation gives CASSFVGNEQFF. V is TRBV27 and J is TRBJ2-1; D unresolved. The CDR3 is 12 residues long. V was shortened by 3 bases and J by 7 bases, with 7 bases between the two germline ends. Germline loops: CDR1 MNHEY, CDR2 SMNVEV (reference sequence).

This clonotype was seen a handful of times. CDR3: CASRQDMNTEAFF. Here the CDR3 DNA reads TGTGCCAGCAGACAGGACATGAACACTGAAGCTTTCTTT. The V gene is TRBV6-1, the J gene TRBJ1-1, with a weak D call TRBD1 (5 bases). Germline CDR1 is MNHNS and CDR2 is SASEGT. The CDR3 covers 13 residues. Trimming shortened V by 6 bases and J by 0 bases, and 8 bases separated the two germline ends.

The chain combines TRBV5-1 with TRBJ2-3, with a possible D match to TRBD2 (6 bases). The CDR3 runs to 13 residues. V lost 4 bases to trimming and J lost 4 bases, with 10 bases between them. Germline CDR1 is SGHRS and CDR2 is YFSETQ. The CDR3 loop reads CASSPGVADTQYF. The DNA for the CDR3 is TGCGCCAGCAGCCCGGGAGTCGCAGATACGCAGTATTTT.

As for this clonotype: The junction shows a germline mismatch at one end, possibly a read error. The gene calls are TRBV29-1 and TRBJ2-5, with D possibly matching TRBD2 (6 bases). The CDR3 is made up of 12 amino acids. The germline V gene encodes CDR1 SQVTM and CDR2 ANQGSEA. CDR3 bases: TGCAGCTTTTCAGCGGGCCAAGGGACCCAGTACTTC. This sequence encodes CSFSAGQGTQYF.

This clonotype appeared a few times. V gene TRBV21-1 combines with J gene TRBJ2-7. TRBV21-1 is termed a pseudogene. This CDR3 spans 15 amino acids. The CDR3, as DNA: TGTGCCAGCAACAACATCGGGGAACCCTCGTACGAGCAGTACTTC. Residues: CASNNIGEPSYEQYF.

The chain uses TRBV7-9 and TRBJ2-1; 12 positions agree with TRBD2. The CDR3 length is 16 residues. Germline-derived CDR1 and CDR2 are SEHNR and FQNEAQ (reference sequence). The ends lost 7 bases at V and 9 bases at J; junction bases unmatched: 13. CDR3 in amino acids: CASKSSQTSGSSEQFF. The CDR3 DNA reads TGTGCCAGCAAATCTAGCCAGACTAGCGGGAGCAGTGAGCAGTTCTTC.

This clonotype was picked up a small number of times. The chain recombines TRBV3-1 with TRBJ2-3; no reliable D call. The CDR3 length is 16 residues. V lost 0 bases and J lost 0, with 10 bases in between. In germline, CDR1 is LGHDT, CDR2 YNNKEL (reference sequence). CDR3 sequence: CASSQEGPLSTDTQYF. The CDR3 nucleotides read TGTGCCAGCAGCCAAGAGGGCCCGCTTAGCACAGATACGCAGTATTTT.

The rearrangement joins TRBV6-5 to TRBJ2-7; no definite D call. V was trimmed by 5 bases and J by 3 bases, leaving 8 bases between them. Germline CDR1 is MNHEY and CDR2 is SVGAGI. The length of the CDR3 is 12 residues. The CDR3 DNA is TGTGCCAGCAGTAACGCGTTCTACGAGCAGTACTTC. Its protein product is CASSNAFYEQYF.

This chain uses TRBV20-1 with TRBJ2-1; tentatively, D is TRBD2 (6 bases). V was pared by 0 bases and J by 1 base, with 19 bases between. The germline gives CDR1 DFQATT, CDR2 SNEGSKA (reference sequence). The CDR3 spans 18 residues. CDR3 in DNA: TGCAGTGCTAGAGATGTCATCTCATCCAGCGGGTCCTACAATGAGCAGTTCTTC. Translating it yields CSARDVISSSGSYNEQFF.

The chain recombines TRBV6-5 with TRBJ1-1; a possible D gene is TRBD1 (6 bases). This CDR3 is 13 amino acids long. In germline, CDR1 is MNHEY, CDR2 SVGAGI. V lost 5 bases, J lost 6 bases, and 13 bases lay in between. The CDR3 DNA sequence: TGTGCCAGCAGTCAGGGGCACCAGTCTGAAGCTTTCTTT. It is translated as CASSQGHQSEAFF.

The chain couples TRBV6-2 or TRBV6-3 to TRBJ2-3; D is possibly TRBD1 (5 bases). Germline V lookup: CDR1 MNHEY, CDR2 SVGEGT. The CDR3 length is 15 residues. The V gene lost 1 base and the J gene lost 1 base, with 9 bases spanning the gap. CDR3 DNA sequence: TGTGCCAGCAGTTACTATACAGGAGGCACAGATACGCAGTATTTT. Its protein is CASSYYTGGTDTQYF.